This passage covers 3 T cell receptor beta chains from one sample sequenced in a study of post-analysis software for immune sequencing data (dated by TCRdb to between 2015 and 2016). Study-wide conclusions, independent of this receptor: About 5 TRBV segments, including TRBV5-6, TRBV5-1 and TRBV20-1, were significantly more frequent in patients than controls.

The protocol used for the library was PCR. TCRdb shows the sequencer as Illumina HiSeq 2500. To reduce PCR and sequencing biases, unique molecular identifiers were built into the TCR beta cDNA libraries. Through fastp at Q25 and MiXCR, TCRdb rebuilt clones from the public reads, retaining in-frame beta chains. Entries that share a CDR3 protein sequence are merged under the most common genes and DNA. Counted in this sample were roughly 800,000 distinct CDR3 sequences; around 42% of them appeared once. Approximately 4.4% of the sample goes to the ten largest clones. The antigens of these receptors remain unknown. Sequences were obtained from blood. These receptors all stem from a girl aged 10-17 years with multiple sclerosis.

The chain joins TRBV29-1 to TRBJ2-1; 7 nucleotides line up with TRBD2. Germline V gene lookup returns CDR1 SQVTM and CDR2 ANQGSEA. With 0 bases clipped from V and 6 bases from J, the junction kept 5 bases outside the gene matches. The CDR3 is 14 amino acids. DNA for the CDR3: TGCAGCGTTGAAGATGGGGGGGGATTCAATGAGCAGTTCTTC. Residues: CSVEDGGGFNEQFF.

This chain uses TRBV6-5 with TRBJ2-5; 9 positions agree with TRBD1. CDR3 length: 15 amino acids. The germline V gene has CDR1 MNHEY and CDR2 SVGAGI. V trimming: 5 bases; J trimming: 4 bases; junction bases outside the gene matches: 8. CDR3 protein: CASSPKRGQGETQYF. The CDR3 region has the DNA TGTGCCAGCAGTCCCAAGAGGGGACAGGGAGAGACCCAGTACTTC.

This rearrangement joins TRBV7-2 to TRBJ2-5; D might be TRBD1 or TRBD2, each matching 6 bases. The CDR3 loop spans 19 amino acids. The V gene's germline CDR1 is SGHTA and CDR2 FQGNSA. V was cut by 0 bases and J by 0 bases, with 20 bases left in between. Written as DNA, the CDR3 is TGTGCCAGCAGCTTAGCAATTTTGAGGGGGGTCGCGTACCAAGAGACCCAGTACTTC. Its protein product is CASSLAILRGVAYQETQYF.